Described below is a single T cell receptor (beta chain) sequence and its context. They isolated at least 7 million PBMCs from each sample. The authors extracted at least 5.5 micrograms of total RNA per sample. For the second PCR, which ran for about 6 to 11 cycles, a sample-barcoded 5' primer and a J-beta primer mix were used. Using its own MiXCR run on the 5' RACE reads, TCRdb lists one record per CDR3 protein. The table records just under 900,000 distinct CDR3 sequences, around 26% of them present only once. The sample is drawn from a study of blood T cells in healthy people across ages. Germline V gene data show CDR1 as SGHTA and CDR2 as FQGNSA. The CDR3 length is 17 residues. Trimming took 5 bases from V and 0 from J; bases not matched to a gene: 10.

Sequencing was done on a sample of blood. The J gene is TRBJ2-1, the V gene TRBV7-2, with TRBD2 matching over 7 bases. This receptor was identified in a woman aged 80 or over in good health. The DNA for the CDR3 is TGTGCCAGCAGCCTCTTTCTCGGCGGGAGCTCCTACAATGAGCAGTTCTTC. Translating gives CASSLFLGGSSYNEQFF.